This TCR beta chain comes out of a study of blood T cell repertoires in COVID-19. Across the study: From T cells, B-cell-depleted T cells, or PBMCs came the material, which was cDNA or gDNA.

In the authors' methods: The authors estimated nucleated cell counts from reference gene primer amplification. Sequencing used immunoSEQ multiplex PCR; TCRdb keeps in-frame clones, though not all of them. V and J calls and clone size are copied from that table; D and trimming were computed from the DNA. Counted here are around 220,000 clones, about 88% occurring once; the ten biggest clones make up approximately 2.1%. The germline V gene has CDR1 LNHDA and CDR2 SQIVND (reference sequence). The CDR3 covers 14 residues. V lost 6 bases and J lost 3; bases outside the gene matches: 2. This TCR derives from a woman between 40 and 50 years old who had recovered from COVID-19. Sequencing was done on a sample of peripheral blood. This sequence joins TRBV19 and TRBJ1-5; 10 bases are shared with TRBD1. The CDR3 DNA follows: TGTGCCAGTAGCGGGACAGGGGACAATCAGCCCCAGCATTTT. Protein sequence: CASSGTGDNQPQHF.